This TCR beta chain was documented in a study of beta chain features in type 1 diabetes. In regard to this clone: No antigen is known for it.

Broader study findings: All four CD4+ subsets from Type 1 diabetes patients carried moderately but significantly shorter TCRB CDR3s.

Using CD45RO/CCR7/CD25/CD127/CD95/CD27, CD4+ naive, central memory, regulatory and stem cell-like memory cells were sorted. Germline CDR1 SGHTA, CDR2 FQGNSA. This CDR3 is built from 12 residues. Trimming cost V 5 bases and J 11 bases, with 14 bases left between them. Every bit of the isolated RNA underwent reverse transcription, so sequencing read expressed TCRB transcripts. About 3.7 million reads per sample were averaged for naive, central memory and regulatory samples. Measured with immunoSEQ multiplex PCR; TCRdb has only the in-frame clones, and not every one. The table shows over 150,000 clones, with approximately 7.8% occurring only once.

V and J are TRBV7-2 and TRBJ2-3; weak D call: TRBD1 (6 bases). Sequencing was performed on central memory CD4+ T cells from blood. This TCR came from a woman in her 40s with type 1 diabetes. CDR3 protein: CASSNSGTLQYF. In nucleotides, the CDR3 is TGTGCCAGCAGCAACTCCGGGACATTGCAGTATTTT.